A single T cell receptor (beta chain) is shown here with its context. CDR1 is SEHNR and CDR2 is FQNEAQ in the germline V gene (reference sequence). The CDR3 is 11 residues long. The ends were cut back, 8 bases at V and 1 base at J, with 5 bases in the middle. The data originate from a study of T cells after somatic rescue of genetic block. Only in-frame clones appear in the TCRdb table, and some are missing; sequencing was by immunoSEQ multiplex PCR. The data show approximately 100,000 clones, about 90% seen once. The sample taken for sequencing was peripheral blood mononuclear cells (PBMCs). This TCR derives from a woman under 30. V is TRBV7-9 and J is TRBJ1-1; D call uncertain. CDR3 nucleotide sequence: TGTGCCAGCGGGGAGAACACTGAAGCTTTCTTT. Protein product: CASGENTEAFF.